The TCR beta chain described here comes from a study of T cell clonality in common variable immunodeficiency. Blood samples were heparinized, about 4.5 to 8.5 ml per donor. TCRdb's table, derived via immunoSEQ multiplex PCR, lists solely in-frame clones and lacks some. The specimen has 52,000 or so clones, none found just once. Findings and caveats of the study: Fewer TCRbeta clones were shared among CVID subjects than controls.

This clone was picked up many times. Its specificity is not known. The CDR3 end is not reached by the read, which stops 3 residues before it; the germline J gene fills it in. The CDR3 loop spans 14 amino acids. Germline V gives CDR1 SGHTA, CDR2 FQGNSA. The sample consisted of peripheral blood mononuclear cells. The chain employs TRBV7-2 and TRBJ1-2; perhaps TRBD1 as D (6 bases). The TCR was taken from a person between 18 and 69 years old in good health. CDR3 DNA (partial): TGTGCCAGCAGCTTAGACCAGGGGATTGGCGGC. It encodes CASSLDQGIGG. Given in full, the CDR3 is CASSLDQGIGGYTF.